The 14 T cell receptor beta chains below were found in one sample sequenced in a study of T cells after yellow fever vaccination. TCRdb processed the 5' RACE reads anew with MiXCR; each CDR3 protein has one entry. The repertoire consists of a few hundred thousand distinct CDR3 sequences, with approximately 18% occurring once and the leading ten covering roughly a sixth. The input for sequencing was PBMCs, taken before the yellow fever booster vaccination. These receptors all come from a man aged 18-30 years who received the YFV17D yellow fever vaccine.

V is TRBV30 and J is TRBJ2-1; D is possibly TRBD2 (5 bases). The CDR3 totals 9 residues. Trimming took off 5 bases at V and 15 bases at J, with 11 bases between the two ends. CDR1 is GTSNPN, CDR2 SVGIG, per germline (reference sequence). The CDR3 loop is CAWGPRGFF. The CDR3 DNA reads TGTGCCTGGGGGCCCCGGGGGTTCTTC.

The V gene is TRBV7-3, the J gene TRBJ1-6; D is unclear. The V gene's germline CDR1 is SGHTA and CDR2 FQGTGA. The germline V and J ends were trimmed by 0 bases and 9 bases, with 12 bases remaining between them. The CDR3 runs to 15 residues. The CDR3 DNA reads TGTGCCAGCAGCTTAACAGATGACGTGTCTTCACCCCTCCACTTT. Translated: CASSLTDDVSSPLHF.

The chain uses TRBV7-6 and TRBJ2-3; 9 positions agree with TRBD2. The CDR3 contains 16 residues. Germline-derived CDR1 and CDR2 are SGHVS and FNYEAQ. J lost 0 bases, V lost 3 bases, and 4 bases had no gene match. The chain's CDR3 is CASSFQSGGSTDTQYF. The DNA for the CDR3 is TGTGCCAGCAGCTTCCAAAGCGGGGGGAGCACAGATACGCAGTATTTT.

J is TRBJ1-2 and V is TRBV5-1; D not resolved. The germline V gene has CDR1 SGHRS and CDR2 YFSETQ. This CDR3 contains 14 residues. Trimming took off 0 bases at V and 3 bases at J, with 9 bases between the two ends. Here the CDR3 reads CASSLAGFDYGYTF. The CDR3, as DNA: TGCGCCAGCAGCTTGGCCGGCTTTGACTATGGCTACACCTTC. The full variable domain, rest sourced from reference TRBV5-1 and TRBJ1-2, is KAGVTQTPRYLIKTRGQQVTLSCSPISGHRSVSWYQQTPGQGLQFLFEYFSETQRNKGNFPGRFSGRQFSNSRSEMNVSTLELGDSALYLCASSLAGFDYGYTFGSGTRLTVV.

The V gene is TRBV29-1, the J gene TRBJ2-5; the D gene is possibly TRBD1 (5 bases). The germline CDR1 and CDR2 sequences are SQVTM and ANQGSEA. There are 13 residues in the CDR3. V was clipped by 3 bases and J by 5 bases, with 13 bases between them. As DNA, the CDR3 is TGCAGCGTTGATAAGGGGCGGCGGGAGACCCAGTACTTC. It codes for CSVDKGRRETQYF. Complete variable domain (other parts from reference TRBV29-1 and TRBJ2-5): SAVISQKPSRDICQRGTSLTIQCQVDSQVTMMFWYRQQPGQSLTLIATANQGSEATYESGFVIDKFPISRPNLTFSTLTVSNMSPEDSSIYLCSVDKGRRETQYFGPGTRLLVL.

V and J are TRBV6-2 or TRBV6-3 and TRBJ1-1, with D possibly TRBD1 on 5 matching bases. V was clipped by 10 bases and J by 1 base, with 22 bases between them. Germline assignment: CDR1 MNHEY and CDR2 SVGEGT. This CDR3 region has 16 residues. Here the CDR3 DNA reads TGTGCCACCTTCCTCCTATTGGACGGGGGGAACACTGAAGCTTTCTTT. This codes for CATFLLLDGGNTEAFF.

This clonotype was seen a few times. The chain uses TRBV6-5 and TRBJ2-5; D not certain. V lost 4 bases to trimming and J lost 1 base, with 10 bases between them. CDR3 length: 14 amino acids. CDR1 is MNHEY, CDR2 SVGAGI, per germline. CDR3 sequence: CASSSLYLQETQYF. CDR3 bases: TGTGCCAGCAGTTCATTGTACCTCCAAGAGACCCAGTACTTC.

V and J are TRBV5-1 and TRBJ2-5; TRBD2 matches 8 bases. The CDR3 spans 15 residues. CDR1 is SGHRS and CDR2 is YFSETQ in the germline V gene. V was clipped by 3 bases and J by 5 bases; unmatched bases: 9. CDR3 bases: TGCGCCAGCAGCTCAATTCGGGGGGGCATGGAGACCCAGTACTTC. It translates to CASSSIRGGMETQYF.

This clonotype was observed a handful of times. CDR3 DNA: TGTGCCAGCAGTCGCCGGATGAACGGGGAGCTGTTTTTT. Translated: CASSRRMNGELFF. The chain joins TRBV12-3 or TRBV12-4 to TRBJ2-2; D is unresolved. The V and J ends lost 5 bases and 7 bases respectively, with 11 bases between them. This CDR3 has 13 residues.

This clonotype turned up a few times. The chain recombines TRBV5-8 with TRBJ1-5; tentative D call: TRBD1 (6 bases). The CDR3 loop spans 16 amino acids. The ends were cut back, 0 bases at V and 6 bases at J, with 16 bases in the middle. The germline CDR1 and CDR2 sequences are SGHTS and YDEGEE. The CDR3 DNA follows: TGTGCCAGCAGCTTGGGGGTGACAGGATCTGCTCAGCCCCAGCATTTT. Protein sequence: CASSLGVTGSAQPQHF.

This CDR3 reads CASSLVAFQETQYF. The CDR3 bases are TGTGCCAGCAGCTTAGTAGCTTTCCAAGAGACCCAGTACTTC. The V gene is TRBV11-2, the J gene TRBJ2-5; D remains ambiguous. This CDR3 has 14 amino acids. Trimming removed 1 base at V and 1 base at J, with 7 bases between. Germline V CDR1 and CDR2: SGHAT, FQNNGV.

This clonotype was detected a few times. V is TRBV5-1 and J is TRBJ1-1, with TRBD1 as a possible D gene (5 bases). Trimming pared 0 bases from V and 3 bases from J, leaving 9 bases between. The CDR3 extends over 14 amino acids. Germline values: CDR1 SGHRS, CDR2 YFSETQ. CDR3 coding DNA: TGCGCCAGCAGCTTGGATCCAGGGTACACTGAAGCTTTCTTT. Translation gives CASSLDPGYTEAFF.

CDR3 nucleotide sequence: TGTGCCAGCAGCTTGCGGCTAGCGCCAGAGACCCAGTACTTC. Translated: CASSLRLAPETQYF. The V gene is TRBV5-4, the J gene TRBJ2-5, with D maybe TRBD2 (6 bases). Germline lookup yields CDR1 SGHNT and CDR2 YYREEE (reference sequence). V lost 1 base, J lost 4 bases, and 11 bases lay in between. The CDR3 consists of 14 residues.

The CDR3: CAISERGDRVNTGELFF. The CDR3 nucleotides are TGTGCCATCAGTGAGCGCGGGGACAGGGTGAACACCGGGGAGCTGTTTTTT. The chain links TRBV10-3 to TRBJ2-2; TRBD1 matches 9 bases. This CDR3 region has 17 residues. In germline, CDR1 is ENHRY, CDR2 SYGVKD. The V segment lost 2 bases and the J segment 1 base; nucleotides outside the gene matches: 5.